The 3 T cell receptor beta chains below come from one sample, sequenced in a study of neoadjuvant nivolumab and ipilimumab in lung cancer. Profiling relied on immunoSEQ multiplex PCR, and the TCRdb table lists in-frame clones only, not all of them. The sample holds tens of thousands of clones, roughly nine tenths seen once. The source material was peripheral blood, sampled before neoadjuvant nivolumab, alone or with ipilimumab. The receptors were sampled from an adult with non-small cell lung cancer.

The rearrangement uses TRBV7-9 and TRBJ1-4; 7 bases fit TRBD1. Germline CDR1 is SEHNR and CDR2 is FQNEAQ (reference sequence). Losses at the gene ends were 5 bases for V and 3 bases for J; bases not matched to a gene: 3. This CDR3 spans 14 amino acids. This chain's CDR3 is CASSPQGSNEKLFF. Written as DNA, the CDR3 is TGTGCCAGCAGCCCACAGGGGTCTAATGAAAAACTGTTTTTT. Looking up the rest from reference TRBV7-9 and TRBJ1-4 gives the full variable domain: DTGVSQNPRHKITKRGQNVTFRCDPISEHNRLYWYRQTLGQGPEFLTYFQNEAQLEKSRLLSDRFSAERPKGSFSTLEIQRTEQGDSAMYLCASSPQGSNEKLFFGSGTQLSVL.

The CDR3 loop is CASSSRSGDEQFF. The CDR3 DNA reads as TGTGCCAGCAGTTCGAGGAGTGGAGATGAGCAGTTCTTC. The chain uses TRBV28 and TRBJ2-1, with D unresolved. Germline loops: CDR1 MDHEN, CDR2 SYDVKM. The CDR3 loop spans 13 amino acids. V gave up 4 bases and J gave up 8 bases, with 12 bases separating them.

This chain uses TRBV7-9 with TRBJ2-1, with unresolved D. Trimming stripped 5 bases from V and 4 bases from J, with 9 bases between. CDR1 and CDR2 from the germline V gene are SEHNR and FQNEAQ (reference sequence). The CDR3 length is 13 residues. CDR3 nucleotide sequence: TGTGCCAGCAGCCAGGATCATTACAATGAGCAGTTCTTC. As protein: CASSQDHYNEQFF.